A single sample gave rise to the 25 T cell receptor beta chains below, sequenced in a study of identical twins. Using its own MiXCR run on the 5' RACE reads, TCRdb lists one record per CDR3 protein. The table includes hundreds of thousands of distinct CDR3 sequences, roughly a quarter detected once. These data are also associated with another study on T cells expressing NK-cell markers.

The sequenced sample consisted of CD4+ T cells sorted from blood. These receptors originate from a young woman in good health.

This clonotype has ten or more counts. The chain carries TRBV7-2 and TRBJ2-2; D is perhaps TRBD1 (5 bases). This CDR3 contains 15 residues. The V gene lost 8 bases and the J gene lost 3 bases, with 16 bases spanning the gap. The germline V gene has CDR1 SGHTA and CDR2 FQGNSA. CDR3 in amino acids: CASLSDREYTGELFF. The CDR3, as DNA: TGTGCCAGCCTCAGCGACAGAGAATACACCGGGGAGCTGTTTTTT. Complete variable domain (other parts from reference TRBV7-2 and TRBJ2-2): GAGVSQSPSNKVTEKGKDVELRCDPISGHTALYWYRQSLGQGLEFLIYFQGNSAPDKSGLPSDRFSAERTGGSVSTLTIQRTQQEDSAVYLCASLSDREYTGELFFGEGSRLTVL.

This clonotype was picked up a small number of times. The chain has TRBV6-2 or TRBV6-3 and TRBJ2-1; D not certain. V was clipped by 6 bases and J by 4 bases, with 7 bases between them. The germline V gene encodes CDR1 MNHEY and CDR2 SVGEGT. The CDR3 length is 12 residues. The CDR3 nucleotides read TGTGCCAGCAGCCCCTGGTACAATGAGCAGTTCTTC. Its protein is CASSPWYNEQFF.

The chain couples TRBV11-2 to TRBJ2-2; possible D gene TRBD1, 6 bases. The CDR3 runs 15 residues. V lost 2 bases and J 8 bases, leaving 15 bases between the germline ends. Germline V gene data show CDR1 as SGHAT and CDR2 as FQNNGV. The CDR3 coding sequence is TGTGCCAGCAGCTTATACGAAGGGGGATCGGGGGAGCTGTTTTTT. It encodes CASSLYEGGSGELFF.

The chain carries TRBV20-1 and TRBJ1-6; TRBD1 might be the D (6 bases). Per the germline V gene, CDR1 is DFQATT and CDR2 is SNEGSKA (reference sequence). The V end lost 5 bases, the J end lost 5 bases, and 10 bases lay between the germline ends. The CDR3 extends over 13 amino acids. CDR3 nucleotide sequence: TGCAGTGCTGGGGCAGGGGATAATTCACCCCTCCACTTT. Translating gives CSAGAGDNSPLHF.

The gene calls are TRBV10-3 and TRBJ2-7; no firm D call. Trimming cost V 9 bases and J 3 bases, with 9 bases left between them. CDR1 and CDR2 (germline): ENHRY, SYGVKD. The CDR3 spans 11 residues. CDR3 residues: CAISTNYEQYF. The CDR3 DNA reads TGTGCCATATCCACCAACTACGAGCAGTACTTC.

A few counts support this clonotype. The CDR3 DNA is TGCGCCAGCAGCTTGGAGAGGGGCGATGAGCAGTTCTTC. Residues: CASSLERGDEQFF. The chain recombines TRBV5-1 with TRBJ2-1, with D perhaps assigned TRBD1 or TRBD2 (5 bases each). Between the trimmed V and J ends, which lost 0 bases and 8 bases, there was a span of 9 bases. Looked up from germline, CDR1 is SGHRS and CDR2 is YFSETQ. This CDR3 spans 13 amino acids.

CDR3 nucleotides: TGTGCCAGCAGTCCGAACCTCAGGGGCGCTGAAGCTTTCTTT. Translated, it gives CASSPNLRGAEAFF. This chain links TRBV27 with TRBJ1-1, with D maybe TRBD1 (6 bases). This CDR3 has 14 residues. Germline assignment: CDR1 MNHEY and CDR2 SMNVEV (reference sequence). V lost 5 bases and J lost 6, with 16 bases in between.

In nucleotides, the CDR3 is TGTGCCAGCAGCTTAGCGATGACGGAGCAGTACTTC. Amino acids: CASSLAMTEQYF. This sequence joins TRBV7-2 and TRBJ2-7; unclear D gene. CDR1 and CDR2 (germline): SGHTA, FQGNSA. This CDR3 contains 12 residues. Trimming pared 0 bases from V and 7 bases from J, leaving 7 bases between.

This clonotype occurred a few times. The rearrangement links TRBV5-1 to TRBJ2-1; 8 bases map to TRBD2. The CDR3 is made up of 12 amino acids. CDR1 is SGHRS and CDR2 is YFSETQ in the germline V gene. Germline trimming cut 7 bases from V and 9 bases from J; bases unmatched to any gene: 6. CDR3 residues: CASGREGVEQFF. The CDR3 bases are TGCGCCAGCGGACGGGAGGGGGTTGAGCAGTTCTTC.

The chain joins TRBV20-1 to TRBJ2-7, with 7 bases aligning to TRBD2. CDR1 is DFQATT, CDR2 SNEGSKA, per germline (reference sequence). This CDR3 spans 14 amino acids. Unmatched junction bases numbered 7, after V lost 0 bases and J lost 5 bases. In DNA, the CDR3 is TGCAGTGCTAGAGATGGCGGGAGCCTGAACGAGCAGTACTTC. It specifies CSARDGGSLNEQYF.

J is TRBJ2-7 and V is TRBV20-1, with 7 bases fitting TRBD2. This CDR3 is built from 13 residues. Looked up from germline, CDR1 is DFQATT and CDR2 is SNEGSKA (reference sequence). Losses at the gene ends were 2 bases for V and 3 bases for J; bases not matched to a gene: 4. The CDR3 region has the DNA TGCAGTGCTAGACTAGCGGATTTCTACGAGCAGTACTTC. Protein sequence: CSARLADFYEQYF.

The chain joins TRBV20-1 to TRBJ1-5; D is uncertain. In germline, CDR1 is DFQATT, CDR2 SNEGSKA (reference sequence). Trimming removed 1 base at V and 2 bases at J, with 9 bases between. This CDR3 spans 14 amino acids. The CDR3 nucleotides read TGCAGTGCTAGAGTGGCGGGAGGCAATCAGCCCCAGCATTTT. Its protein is CSARVAGGNQPQHF.

The CDR3 is CAWASGLAYNEQFF. DNA for the CDR3: TGTGCCTGGGCGTCGGGACTAGCTTACAATGAGCAGTTCTTC. This chain links TRBV30 with TRBJ2-1; 9 bases match TRBD2. V gave up 5 bases and J gave up 4 bases; unmatched junction bases: 6. The CDR3 consists of 14 residues. Germline CDR1 is GTSNPN and CDR2 is SVGIG (reference sequence).

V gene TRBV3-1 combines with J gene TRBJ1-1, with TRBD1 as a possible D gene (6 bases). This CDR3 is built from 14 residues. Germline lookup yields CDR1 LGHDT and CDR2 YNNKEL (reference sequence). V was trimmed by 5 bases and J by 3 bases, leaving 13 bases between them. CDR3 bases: TGTGCCAGCAGCAGGGGGGGGTTGGACACTGAAGCTTTCTTT. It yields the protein CASSRGGLDTEAFF.

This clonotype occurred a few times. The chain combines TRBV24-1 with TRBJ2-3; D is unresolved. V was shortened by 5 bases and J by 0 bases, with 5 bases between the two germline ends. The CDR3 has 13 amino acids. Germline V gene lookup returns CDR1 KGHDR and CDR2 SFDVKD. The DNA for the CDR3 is TGTGCCACCAGTGTTGGGAGCACAGATACGCAGTATTTT. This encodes CATSVGSTDTQYF.

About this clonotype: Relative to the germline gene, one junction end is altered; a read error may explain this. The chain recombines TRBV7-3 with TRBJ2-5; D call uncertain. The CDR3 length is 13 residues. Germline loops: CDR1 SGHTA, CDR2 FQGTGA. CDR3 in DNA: TGTACCAGCAGCCTATCACTCGGGGAGACCCAGTACTTC. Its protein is CTSSLSLGETQYF.

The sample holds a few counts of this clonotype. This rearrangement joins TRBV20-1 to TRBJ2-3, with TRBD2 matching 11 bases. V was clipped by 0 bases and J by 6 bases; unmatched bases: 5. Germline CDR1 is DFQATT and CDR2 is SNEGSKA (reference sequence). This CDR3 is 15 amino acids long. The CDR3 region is CSARDIAGGHDTQYF. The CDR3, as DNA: TGCAGTGCTAGAGATATAGCGGGGGGGCACGATACGCAGTATTTT.

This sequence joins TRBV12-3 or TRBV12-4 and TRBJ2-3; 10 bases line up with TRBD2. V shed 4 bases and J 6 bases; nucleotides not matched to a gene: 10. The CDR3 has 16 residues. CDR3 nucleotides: TGTGCCAGCAGTTCCTCCTCCGGGACTAGCGCCGATACGCAGTATTTT. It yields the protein CASSSSSGTSADTQYF.

Written as DNA, the CDR3 is TGTGCCAGCAGCCGATTACCCGGACAGGACAACACTGAAGCTTTCTTT. It encodes CASSRLPGQDNTEAFF. This chain joins TRBV7-9 and TRBJ1-1; 7 bases line up with TRBD1. The CDR3 consists of 16 residues. Germline loops: CDR1 SEHNR, CDR2 FQNEAQ (reference sequence). V lost 5 bases to trimming and J lost 2 bases; unmatched junction nucleotides: 11.

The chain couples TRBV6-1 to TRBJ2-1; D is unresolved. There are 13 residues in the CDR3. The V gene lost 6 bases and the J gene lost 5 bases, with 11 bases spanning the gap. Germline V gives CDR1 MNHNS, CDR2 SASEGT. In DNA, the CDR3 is TGTGCCAGCAGACTGACGTTAAACAATGAGCAGTTCTTC. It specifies CASRLTLNNEQFF.

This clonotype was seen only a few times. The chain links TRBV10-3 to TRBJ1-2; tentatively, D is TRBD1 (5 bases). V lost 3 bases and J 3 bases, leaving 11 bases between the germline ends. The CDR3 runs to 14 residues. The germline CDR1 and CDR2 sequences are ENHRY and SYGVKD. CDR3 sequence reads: CAISDPGQYYGYTF. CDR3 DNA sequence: TGTGCCATCAGTGACCCTGGACAATACTATGGCTACACCTTC.

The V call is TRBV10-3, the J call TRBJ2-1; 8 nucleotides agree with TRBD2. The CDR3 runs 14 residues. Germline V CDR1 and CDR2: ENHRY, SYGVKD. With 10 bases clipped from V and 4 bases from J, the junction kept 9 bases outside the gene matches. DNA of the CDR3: TGTGCCACTCGCACTAGCGGTCTATACAATGAGCAGTTCTTC. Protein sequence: CATRTSGLYNEQFF.

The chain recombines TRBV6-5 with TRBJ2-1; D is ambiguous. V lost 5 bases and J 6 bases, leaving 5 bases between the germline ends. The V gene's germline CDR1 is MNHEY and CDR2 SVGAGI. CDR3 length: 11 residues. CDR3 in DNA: TGTGCCAGCAGTACCTTCAATGAGCAGTTCTTC. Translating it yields CASSTFNEQFF.

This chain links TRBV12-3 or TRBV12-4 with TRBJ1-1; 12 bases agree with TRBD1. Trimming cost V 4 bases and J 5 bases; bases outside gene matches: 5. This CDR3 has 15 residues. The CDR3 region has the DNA TGTGCCAGCAGTTCCTGGGACAGGGGGCGAACTGAAGCTTTCTTT. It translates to CASSSWDRGRTEAFF.

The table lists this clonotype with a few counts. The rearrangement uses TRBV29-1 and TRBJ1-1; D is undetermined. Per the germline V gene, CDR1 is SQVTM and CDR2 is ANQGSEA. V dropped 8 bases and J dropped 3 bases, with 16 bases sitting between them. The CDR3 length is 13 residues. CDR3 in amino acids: CSFAGVVDTEAFF. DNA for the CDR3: TGCAGCTTTGCGGGTGTTGTTGACACTGAAGCTTTCTTT. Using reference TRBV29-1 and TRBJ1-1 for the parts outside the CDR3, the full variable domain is SAVISQKPSRDICQRGTSLTIQCQVDSQVTMMFWYRQQPGQSLTLIATANQGSEATYESGFVIDKFPISRPNLTFSTLTVSNMSPEDSSIYLCSFAGVVDTEAFFGQGTRLTVV.